Shown below are 11 T cell receptor beta chains from a single sample sequenced in a study of blood T cell repertoires in COVID-19. Sequencing was performed with immunoSEQ multiplex PCR; in TCRdb, only in-frame clones are kept and a portion is missing. This table holds over 200,000 clones, approximately 89% found once. The sequencing sample was made of peripheral blood. The source is a woman in her 50s with acute or convalescent COVID-19.

The J gene is TRBJ2-1, the V gene TRBV28; 7 bases agree with TRBD1. The CDR3 sequence is 14 residues long. With V trimmed by 3 bases and J by 4 bases, 3 bases remained unmatched. Germline V CDR1 and CDR2: MDHEN, SYDVKM. The CDR3 DNA reads as TGTGCCAGCAGTTTTTCGGACAGGTACAATGAGCAGTTCTTC. Translated, it gives CASSFSDRYNEQFF.

The chain employs TRBV4-2 and TRBJ2-2, with D uncertain. The CDR3 is 14 amino acids. Trimming removed 4 bases at V and 4 bases at J, with 10 bases between. The germline V gene encodes CDR1 LGHNA and CDR2 YNFKEQ. CDR3 DNA: TGTGCCAGCAGCCCGCGTCCTAGCACCGGGGAGCTGTTTTTT. Its protein product is CASSPRPSTGELFF.

The gene calls are TRBV27 and TRBJ1-1, with TRBD1 matching over 9 bases. The germline V gene has CDR1 MNHEY and CDR2 SMNVEV (reference sequence). V lost 3 bases to trimming and J lost 4 bases; unmatched junction nucleotides: 3. There are 14 residues in the CDR3. The CDR3 spells CASSFYRGLTEAFF. CDR3 nucleotides: TGTGCCAGCAGTTTCTACAGGGGGCTCACTGAAGCTTTCTTT.

The chain couples TRBV7-2 to TRBJ2-7; weak D call: TRBD1 (6 bases). Looked up from germline, CDR1 is SGHTA and CDR2 is FQGNSA. This CDR3 has 14 residues. The ends were cut back, 0 bases at V and 3 bases at J, with 9 bases in the middle. CDR3 loop: CASSLAGGGYEQYF. DNA of the CDR3: TGTGCCAGCAGCTTAGCTGGGGGCGGCTACGAGCAGTACTTC.

This clone was observed once. The genes are TRBV6-5 and TRBJ2-5, with D hard to call. The CDR3 is made up of 14 amino acids. Trimming removed 4 bases at V and 5 bases at J, with 14 bases between. Germline assignment: CDR1 MNHEY and CDR2 SVGAGI. The CDR3 region is CASSSLGRWETQYF. The CDR3 region has the DNA TGTGCCAGCAGTTCACTGGGCAGGTGGGAGACCCAGTACTTC.

As for this clone: Within the sample, other DNA sequences also encode this same CDR3. This chain uses TRBV28 with TRBJ2-2; tentative D call: TRBD2 (6 bases). This CDR3 is built from 14 residues. V was cut by 6 bases and J by 1 base, with 9 bases left in between. The V gene's germline CDR1 is MDHEN and CDR2 SYDVKM. DNA of the CDR3: TGTGCCAGCAGCTTGGGAGGGAACACCGGGGAGCTGTTTTTT. Amino acid sequence: CASSLGGNTGELFF.

The chain joins TRBV7-2 to TRBJ1-2, with 11 bases matching TRBD1. This CDR3 has 14 amino acids. CDR1 and CDR2 from the germline V gene are SGHTA and FQGNSA. V trimming: 5 bases; J trimming: 7 bases; junction bases outside the gene matches: 6. CDR3 sequence (DNA): TGTGCCAGCAGCGCGGGACAGGGGGTGGTTGGCTACACCTTC. Its protein product is CASSAGQGVVGYTF.

The chain is built from TRBV3-1 (or the pseudogene TRBV3-2) and TRBJ2-7; weak D call: TRBD2 (6 bases). The V gene's germline CDR1 is LGHDT and CDR2 YNNKEL (reference sequence). This CDR3 region has 16 residues. Trimming shortened V by 1 base and J by 3 bases, and 16 bases separated the two germline ends. For the CDR3, the DNA is TGTGCCAGCAGCCAAGCTCTCGCGGGACGAAACTACGAGCAGTACTTC. This translates into CASSQALAGRNYEQYF.

V gene TRBV28 combines with J gene TRBJ2-1; possible D gene TRBD2, 6 bases. V was shortened by 9 bases and J by 1 base, with 16 bases between the two germline ends. Germline assignment: CDR1 MDHEN and CDR2 SYDVKM. There are 15 residues in the CDR3. The DNA for the CDR3 is TGTGCCAGTCGACGGGACTTTTCTTCCTACAATGAGCAGTTCTTC. It codes for CASRRDFSSYNEQFF.

V is TRBV2 and J is TRBJ1-1; D possibly corresponds to TRBD1 (6 bases). The CDR3 loop spans 14 amino acids. Per the germline V gene, CDR1 is SNHLY and CDR2 is FYNNEI. Trimming stripped 4 bases from V and 7 bases from J, with 16 bases between. In DNA, the CDR3 is TGTGCCAGCAGTGGGGGACAAAGGATTCGTGAAGCTTTCTTT. As protein: CASSGGQRIREAFF.

This chain links TRBV28 with TRBJ2-5; 13 nucleotides line up with TRBD2. The germline V gene has CDR1 MDHEN and CDR2 SYDVKM. Trimming at V came to 5 bases and at J to 3 bases, leaving 9 bases not matched to a gene. This CDR3 is built from 17 residues. CDR3 residues: CASSHGWTSGSEETQYF. As DNA, the CDR3 is TGTGCCAGCAGTCACGGATGGACTAGCGGGAGTGAAGAGACCCAGTACTTC.